A selection of T cell receptor beta chains follows, all from one sample in a study of shared clonotypes between healthy human individuals. TCRdb's table, derived via immunoSEQ multiplex PCR, lists solely in-frame clones and lacks some. This sample yields hundreds of thousands of clones, of which around four fifths are seen a single time; around 2% belongs to the top ten. Sequenced: memory CD4+ T cells sorted from blood. These receptors were taken from a woman aged 30 to 39 in good health. The CDR3 runs from the conserved cysteine through the conserved F or W. D genes are given only for firm matches. The size field is filled for only some rows; it gives once, few, many or a size class.

j_call d_call clone_size v_call cdr3_nt cdr3_aa
TRBJ1-2 TRBD1 few TRBV19 TGTGCCAGTAGTCTGGGGACAGGGGATTATGGCTACACCTTC CASSLGTGDYGYTF
TRBJ2-7 - many TRBV4-1 TGCGCCAGCAGCCAAGAATTAGGTACCGGGGGGCCCTACGAGCAGTACTTC CASSQELGTGGPYEQYF
TRBJ2-2 - once TRBV16 TGTGCCAGCAGCCATCTGATATCCGGGGAGCTGTTTTTT CASSHLISGELFF
TRBJ2-2 - - TRBV6-1 TGTGCCAGCAGTGGGTCAAGGTTCGGCACCGGGGAGCTGTTTTTT CASSGSRFGTGELFF
TRBJ1-4 - - TRBV6-1 TGTGCCAGCACGGGACGGGGTGCAACTAATGAAAAACTGTTTTTT CASTGRGATNEKLFF
TRBJ1-1 TRBD1 - TRBV5-1 TGCGCCAGCAGCCTTACCGGGACAGGGGCCCTGAACACTGAAGCTTTCTTT CASSLTGTGALNTEAFF
TRBJ2-6 - - TRBV7-2 TGTGCCAGCAGCCGGGGACGCTCTGGGGCCAACGTCCTGACTTTC CASSRGRSGANVLTF
TRBJ2-1 - - TRBV6-5 TGTGCCAGCAGGACCGGCTGGATGGACAATGAGCAGTTCTTC CASRTGWMDNEQFF
TRBJ1-4 - - TRBV28 TGTGCCAGCGGTGATCTAACTAATGAAAAACTGTTTTTT CASGDLTNEKLFF
TRBJ2-5 - - TRBV29-1 TGCAGCGTTGGAGGGGTTGAGACCCAGTACTTC CSVGGVETQYF
TRBJ2-7 - - TRBV5-4 TGTGCCAGCAGCCACGGACAAGCGGGTTACGAGCAGTACTTC CASSHGQAGYEQYF
TRBJ2-7 - - TRBV28 TGTGCCAGCAGCCCTCAGGGGGAGGGTAGCGCTGAGGAGCAGTACTTC CASSPQGEGSAEEQYF
TRBJ1-4 TRBD1 - TRBV6-6 TGTGCCAGCAGTTACTCGAGGACAGGGGGCGAAGAGGTGTTTTTT CASSYSRTGGEEVFF
TRBJ1-3 TRBD1 many TRBV7-9 TGTGCCAGCAGCTTCTGGGGACAGGGGATCTCTGGAAACACCATATATTTT CASSFWGQGISGNTIYF
TRBJ2-3 - - TRBV5-1 TGCGCCAGCAGCTTGGAGACGGGCTCTAGCACAGATACGCAGTATTTT CASSLETGSSTDTQYF
TRBJ2-7 TRBD2 - TRBV29-1 TGCAGCGTCCGGGGAGCTAGCGGCAGACTCTACGAGCAGTACTTC CSVRGASGRLYEQYF